These T cell receptor beta chains were read from a single sample in a study of cytomegalovirus exposure and HLA in healthy donors. Repertoires were generated with immunoSEQ multiplex PCR, while TCRdb's copy carries only in-frame clones and drops some. The table lists under 50,000 clones, 55% to 75% of them singletons, with around 18% in the top ten. The sample comprised PBMCs. The receptors were gathered from a man in his forties or fifties in good health and CMV-seropositive. Each CDR3 is given with its conserved first and last residue. D genes are given only for firm matches. Clone size is given for some rows only: seen once, a few or many times, or a class if the clone is expanded.

d_gene: TRBD2; j_gene: TRBJ2-7; abundance: .; v_gene: TRBV11-2; CDR3aa: CASSLGGGGPSYEQYF; CDR3nt: TGTGCCAGCAGCTTAGGGGGCGGGGGGCCCTCCTACGAGCAGTACTTC
d_gene: .; j_gene: TRBJ1-1; abundance: few; v_gene: TRBV6-5; CDR3aa: CASWVPGEAFF; CDR3nt: TGTGCCAGTTGGGTGCCGGGTGAAGCTTTCTTT
d_gene: .; j_gene: TRBJ2-7; abundance: .; v_gene: TRBV19; CDR3aa: CASSIGGGEQYF; CDR3nt: TGTGCCAGTAGTATAGGGGGAGGCGAGCAGTACTTC
d_gene: TRBD1; j_gene: TRBJ1-4; abundance: .; v_gene: TRBV4-3; CDR3aa: CASSQDVGGTGWNEKLFF; CDR3nt: TGCGCCAGCAGCCAAGATGTGGGGGGGACAGGGTGGAATGAAAAACTGTTTTTT
d_gene: .; j_gene: TRBJ2-2; abundance: .; v_gene: TRBV4-1; CDR3aa: CASSQFTNTGELFF; CDR3nt: TGCGCCAGCAGCCAATTTACGAACACCGGGGAGCTGTTTTTT
d_gene: .; j_gene: TRBJ1-1; abundance: .; v_gene: TRBV27; CDR3aa: CASSPLRVNTEAFF; CDR3nt: TGTGCCAGCAGTCCTCTACGGGTGAACACTGAAGCTTTCTTT
d_gene: .; j_gene: TRBJ2-3; abundance: .; v_gene: TRBV27; CDR3aa: CASSLSGGADTQYF; CDR3nt: TGTGCCAGCAGTTTGTCCGGGGGAGCAGATACGCAGTATTTT
d_gene: TRBD1; j_gene: TRBJ1-1; abundance: .; v_gene: TRBV2; CDR3aa: CASGRDRGTEAFF; CDR3nt: TGTGCCAGCGGAAGGGACAGGGGGACTGAAGCTTTCTTT
d_gene: TRBD2; j_gene: TRBJ2-7; abundance: .; v_gene: TRBV18; CDR3aa: CASSPGGRSYEQYF; CDR3nt: TGTGCCAGCTCACCGGGGGGGAGGTCCTACGAGCAGTACTTC
d_gene: TRBD1; j_gene: TRBJ1-2; abundance: .; v_gene: TRBV19; CDR3aa: CASSITQWGQGNYTF; CDR3nt: TGTGCCAGTAGTATAACTCAGTGGGGACAGGGGAACTACACCTTC
d_gene: .; j_gene: TRBJ1-4; abundance: few; v_gene: TRBV7-9; CDR3aa: CASSLGGVTNEKLFF; CDR3nt: TGTGCCAGCAGCTTAGGCGGGGTGACTAATGAAAAACTGTTTTTT
d_gene: TRBD1; j_gene: TRBJ1-2; abundance: .; v_gene: TRBV19; CDR3aa: CASRPKGTANGYTF; CDR3nt: TGTGCCAGTAGGCCAAAGGGGACAGCGAACGGCTACACCTTC
d_gene: .; j_gene: TRBJ2-3; abundance: few; v_gene: TRBV7-3; CDR3aa: CASSPTGDTQYF; CDR3nt: TGTGCCAGCAGCCCGACAGGAGATACGCAGTATTTT
d_gene: .; j_gene: TRBJ1-2; abundance: .; v_gene: TRBV5-6; CDR3aa: CASSLEGRGGYTF; CDR3nt: TGTGCCAGCAGCTTGGAGGGGCGGGGTGGCTACACCTTC
d_gene: TRBD1; j_gene: TRBJ1-5; abundance: .; v_gene: TRBV6-4; CDR3aa: CASRNLDRGGGNQPQHF; CDR3nt: TGTGCCAGCAGAAACCTCGACAGGGGAGGCGGCAATCAGCCCCAGCATTTT
d_gene: .; j_gene: TRBJ2-7; abundance: .; v_gene: TRBV4-1; CDR3aa: CASSQGAQFTYEQYF; CDR3nt: TGCGCCAGCAGCCAAGGGGCCCAATTTACCTACGAGCAGTACTTC
d_gene: TRBD2; j_gene: TRBJ2-3; abundance: few; v_gene: TRBV29-1; CDR3aa: CSGVRGGTDTQYF; CDR3nt: TGCAGCGGGGTGCGGGGGGGCACAGATACGCAGTATTTT
d_gene: .; j_gene: TRBJ1-2; abundance: .; v_gene: TRBV9; CDR3aa: CASSEANFFNYGYTF; CDR3nt: TGTGCCAGCAGTGAGGCGAACTTTTTTAACTATGGCTACACCTTC
d_gene: .; j_gene: TRBJ2-1; abundance: .; v_gene: TRBV5-4; CDR3aa: CASSPLPGRAGNEQFF; CDR3nt: TGTGCCAGCAGCCCCCTTCCGGGACGGGCGGGGAATGAGCAGTTCTTC
d_gene: TRBD1; j_gene: TRBJ1-4; abundance: few; v_gene: TRBV10-3; CDR3aa: CAISQGEIANEKLFF; CDR3nt: TGTGCCATCAGCCAGGGGGAAATAGCTAATGAAAAACTGTTTTTT
d_gene: TRBD1; j_gene: TRBJ2-7; abundance: .; v_gene: TRBV15; CDR3aa: CATSRDRTYEQYF; CDR3nt: TGTGCCACCAGTAGGGACAGGACCTACGAGCAGTACTTC
d_gene: .; j_gene: TRBJ2-3; abundance: few; v_gene: TRBV5-1; CDR3aa: CASSLGSHTDTQYF; CDR3nt: TGCGCCAGCAGCTTGGGAAGCCACACAGATACGCAGTATTTT
d_gene: TRBD2; j_gene: TRBJ2-3; abundance: .; v_gene: TRBV28; CDR3aa: CASSERLAGRTDTQYF; CDR3nt: TGTGCCAGCAGTGAAAGACTAGCGGGACGCACAGATACGCAGTATTTT
d_gene: TRBD1; j_gene: TRBJ1-2; abundance: once; v_gene: TRBV6-5; CDR3aa: CASRPGGANGYTF; CDR3nt: TGTGCCAGCAGGCCAGGGGGCGCGAATGGCTACACCTTC
d_gene: TRBD1; j_gene: TRBJ2-5; abundance: few; v_gene: TRBV2; CDR3aa: CASSGQGEETQYF; CDR3nt: TGTGCCAGCAGTGGACAGGGTGAAGAGACCCAGTACTTC
d_gene: TRBD2; j_gene: TRBJ2-3; abundance: .; v_gene: TRBV7-3; CDR3aa: CASSLLPVNSGASSTDTQYF; CDR3nt: TGTGCCAGCAGCTTACTTCCAGTGAATAGCGGGGCTTCTAGCACAGATACGCAGTATTTT
d_gene: TRBD1; j_gene: TRBJ1-1; abundance: .; v_gene: TRBV10-3; CDR3aa: CAISEYQGVSEAFF; CDR3nt: TGTGCCATCAGTGAGTATCAGGGGGTCTCTGAAGCTTTCTTT
d_gene: .; j_gene: TRBJ1-2; abundance: .; v_gene: TRBV19; CDR3aa: CATFSGRGGYTF; CDR3nt: TGTGCCACTTTTTCCGGGAGAGGGGGCTACACCTTC
d_gene: TRBD1; j_gene: TRBJ2-7; abundance: .; v_gene: TRBV5-1; CDR3aa: CASSLLGQGSSYEQYF; CDR3nt: TGCGCCAGCAGCTTGCTGGGACAGGGATCATCCTACGAGCAGTACTTC
d_gene: .; j_gene: TRBJ2-7; abundance: .; v_gene: TRBV4-1; CDR3aa: CASSQESGVSYEQYF; CDR3nt: TGCGCCAGCAGCCAAGAGTCAGGGGTATCCTACGAGCAGTACTTC
d_gene: TRBD1; j_gene: TRBJ1-1; abundance: .; v_gene: TRBV28; CDR3aa: CASSTGGMEAFF; CDR3nt: TGTGCCAGCTCTACAGGGGGCATGGAAGCTTTCTTT
d_gene: .; j_gene: TRBJ2-7; abundance: few; v_gene: TRBV10-3; CDR3aa: CAISAGVKGTYEQYF; CDR3nt: TGTGCCATCAGTGCTGGCGTGAAGGGGACCTACGAGCAGTACTTC
d_gene: .; j_gene: TRBJ2-2; abundance: .; v_gene: TRBV7-8; CDR3aa: CASSPEGFRTGELFF; CDR3nt: TGTGCCAGCAGCCCCGAGGGATTTCGCACCGGGGAGCTGTTTTTT
d_gene: TRBD1; j_gene: TRBJ2-7; abundance: .; v_gene: TRBV7-8; CDR3aa: CASSPSPGQGAREQYF; CDR3nt: TGTGCCAGCAGCCCAAGTCCCGGACAGGGGGCTCGGGAGCAGTACTTC
d_gene: TRBD1; j_gene: TRBJ2-7; abundance: .; v_gene: TRBV9; CDR3aa: CASSGPGQGDEQYF; CDR3nt: TGTGCCAGCAGCGGACCGGGACAGGGGGACGAGCAGTACTTC
d_gene: .; j_gene: TRBJ2-1; abundance: .; v_gene: TRBV7-8; CDR3aa: CASSLVLNRANEQFF; CDR3nt: TGTGCCAGCAGCTTAGTCCTGAACAGGGCCAATGAGCAGTTCTTC
d_gene: .; j_gene: TRBJ2-3; abundance: .; v_gene: TRBV7-2; CDR3aa: CASSLAQGADTQYF; CDR3nt: TGTGCCAGCAGCTTAGCGCAAGGAGCAGATACGCAGTATTTT
d_gene: .; j_gene: TRBJ2-3; abundance: .; v_gene: TRBV7-2; CDR3aa: CASSLRGSLGESTDTQYF; CDR3nt: TGTGCCAGCAGCTTAAGGGGTTCATTGGGTGAAAGCACAGATACGCAGTATTTT
d_gene: TRBD2; j_gene: TRBJ2-1; abundance: once; v_gene: TRBV5-6; CDR3aa: CASSLRRGGLYEQFF; CDR3nt: TGTGCCAGCAGCTTGAGGCGGGGGGGCCTATATGAGCAGTTCTTC
d_gene: TRBD1; j_gene: TRBJ1-2; abundance: .; v_gene: TRBV18; CDR3aa: CASSLRGQENYGYTF; CDR3nt: TGTGCCAGCTCACTACGGGGACAGGAGAACTATGGCTACACCTTC
d_gene: TRBD1; j_gene: TRBJ1-2; abundance: .; v_gene: TRBV18; CDR3aa: CASSGDRGANYGYTF; CDR3nt: TGTGCCAGCTCAGGAGACAGGGGAGCTAACTATGGCTACACCTTC
d_gene: .; j_gene: TRBJ2-3; abundance: .; v_gene: TRBV2; CDR3aa: CASREGISGDTQYF; CDR3nt: TGTGCCAGCAGGGAGGGGATATCCGGAGATACGCAGTATTTT
d_gene: TRBD2; j_gene: TRBJ2-5; abundance: .; v_gene: TRBV6-5; CDR3aa: CASSPGGKETQYF; CDR3nt: TGTGCCAGCAGCCCCGGGGGGAAAGAGACCCAGTACTTC
d_gene: TRBD1; j_gene: TRBJ1-5; abundance: .; v_gene: TRBV18; CDR3aa: CASSREKTGVYQPQHF; CDR3nt: TGTGCCAGCTCACGAGAGAAGACAGGGGTGTATCAGCCCCAGCATTTT
d_gene: TRBD2; j_gene: TRBJ2-3; abundance: few; v_gene: TRBV2; CDR3aa: CANVPRTSGGAGTQYF; CDR3nt: TGTGCCAACGTGCCCAGGACTAGCGGGGGGGCGGGTACGCAGTATTTT
d_gene: TRBD1; j_gene: TRBJ1-6; abundance: once; v_gene: TRBV5-4; CDR3aa: CASSYRQGSSYNSPLHF; CDR3nt: TGTGCCAGCAGTTACCGACAGGGGAGCTCCTATAATTCACCCCTCCACTTT
d_gene: TRBD2; j_gene: TRBJ2-5; abundance: few; v_gene: TRBV29-1; CDR3aa: CSGERGGSETQYF; CDR3nt: TGCAGCGGAGAGCGGGGGGGGTCAGAGACCCAGTACTTC
d_gene: .; j_gene: TRBJ2-1; abundance: .; v_gene: TRBV5-8; CDR3aa: CASAEYYSYNEQFF; CDR3nt: TGTGCCAGCGCGGAGTACTACTCCTACAATGAGCAGTTCTTC
d_gene: .; j_gene: TRBJ1-1; abundance: .; v_gene: TRBV9; CDR3aa: CASSADLADTEAFF; CDR3nt: TGTGCCAGCAGCGCAGATTTAGCGGACACTGAAGCTTTCTTT
d_gene: TRBD2; j_gene: TRBJ2-7; abundance: few; v_gene: TRBV10-3; CDR3aa: CAIKKNSGGPDEQYF; CDR3nt: TGTGCCATCAAAAAGAATAGCGGGGGGCCTGACGAGCAGTACTTC